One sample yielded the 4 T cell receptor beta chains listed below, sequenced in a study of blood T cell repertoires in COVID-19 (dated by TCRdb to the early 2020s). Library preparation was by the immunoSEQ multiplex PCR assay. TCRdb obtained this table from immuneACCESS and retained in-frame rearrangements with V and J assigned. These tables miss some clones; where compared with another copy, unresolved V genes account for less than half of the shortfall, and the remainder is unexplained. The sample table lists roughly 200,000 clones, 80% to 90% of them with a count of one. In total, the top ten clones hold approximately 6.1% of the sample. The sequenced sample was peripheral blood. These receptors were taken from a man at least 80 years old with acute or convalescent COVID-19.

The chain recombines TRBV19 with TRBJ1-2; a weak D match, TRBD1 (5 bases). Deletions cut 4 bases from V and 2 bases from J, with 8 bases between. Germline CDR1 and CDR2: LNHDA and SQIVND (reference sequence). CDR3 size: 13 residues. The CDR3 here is CASSRQQNYGYTF. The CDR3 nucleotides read TGTGCCAGTAGTAGACAGCAGAACTATGGCTACACCTTC.

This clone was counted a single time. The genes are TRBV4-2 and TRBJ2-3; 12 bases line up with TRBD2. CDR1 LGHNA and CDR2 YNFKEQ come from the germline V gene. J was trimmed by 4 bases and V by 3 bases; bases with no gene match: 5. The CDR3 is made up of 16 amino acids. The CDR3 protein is CASSQASGRASDTQYF. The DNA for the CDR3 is TGTGCCAGCAGCCAGGCTAGCGGGAGGGCCTCAGATACGCAGTATTTT.

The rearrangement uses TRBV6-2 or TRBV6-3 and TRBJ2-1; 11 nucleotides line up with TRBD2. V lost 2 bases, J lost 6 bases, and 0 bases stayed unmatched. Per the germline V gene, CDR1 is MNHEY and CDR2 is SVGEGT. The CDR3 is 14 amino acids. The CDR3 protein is CASSYTSGSNEQFF. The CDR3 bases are TGTGCCAGCAGTTACACTAGCGGGAGCAATGAGCAGTTCTTC.

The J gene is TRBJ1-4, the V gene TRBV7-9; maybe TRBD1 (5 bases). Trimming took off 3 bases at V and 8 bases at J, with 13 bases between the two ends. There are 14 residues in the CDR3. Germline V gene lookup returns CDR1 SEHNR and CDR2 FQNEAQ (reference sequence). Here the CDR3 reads CASSLGGFGEKLFF. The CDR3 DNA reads TGTGCCAGCAGCTTGGGGGGGTTTGGCGAAAAACTGTTTTTT.